This T cell receptor (beta chain) was recovered during a study of long-term antiretroviral therapy in people with HIV. Study-level points and caveats: The range of CDR3 lengths in HIV repertoires proved narrower than that found in controls. Clones with expansion before ART led the repertoire at all time points.

This CDR3 region has 14 residues. J gave up 6 bases and V 5 bases, and 3 bases lay outside the gene matches. Per germline, CDR1 WNHNN and CDR2 SYGVQD (reference sequence). With survey level as its setting, the immunoSEQ assay was v3.0. Per-sample TRB depth target: roughly 40,000-50,000 T-cell genomes. Assay used: immunoSEQ multiplex PCR; TCRdb lists only in-frame clones, some missing. The sample gives over 30,000 clones, around 79% of which show up once; roughly 3.1% is in the top ten. The sample holds one count of this clone. Its antigen remains unidentified. The chain is built from TRBV10-1 and TRBJ2-1; TRBD2 matches at 11 bases. Material: unsorted PBMCs, obtained 1.9 years after starting antiretroviral therapy. The clonotype comes from a man between 18 and 29 years old with HIV. This CDR3 is CASSKTSGGNEQFF. CDR3 DNA: TGCGCCAGCAGTAAAACTAGCGGGGGCAATGAGCAGTTCTTC.